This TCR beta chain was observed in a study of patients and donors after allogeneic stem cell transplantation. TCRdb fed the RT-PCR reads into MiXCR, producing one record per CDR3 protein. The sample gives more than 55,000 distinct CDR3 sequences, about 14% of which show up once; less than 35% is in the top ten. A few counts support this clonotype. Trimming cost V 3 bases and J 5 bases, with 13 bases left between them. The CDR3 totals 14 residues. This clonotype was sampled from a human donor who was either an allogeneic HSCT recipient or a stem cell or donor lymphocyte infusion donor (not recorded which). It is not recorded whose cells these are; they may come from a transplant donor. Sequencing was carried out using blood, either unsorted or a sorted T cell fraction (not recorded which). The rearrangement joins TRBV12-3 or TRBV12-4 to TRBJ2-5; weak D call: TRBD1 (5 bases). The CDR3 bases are TGTGCCAGCAGTTTGGCCAGGGCTCGGGAGACCCAGTACTTC. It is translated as CASSLARARETQYF.